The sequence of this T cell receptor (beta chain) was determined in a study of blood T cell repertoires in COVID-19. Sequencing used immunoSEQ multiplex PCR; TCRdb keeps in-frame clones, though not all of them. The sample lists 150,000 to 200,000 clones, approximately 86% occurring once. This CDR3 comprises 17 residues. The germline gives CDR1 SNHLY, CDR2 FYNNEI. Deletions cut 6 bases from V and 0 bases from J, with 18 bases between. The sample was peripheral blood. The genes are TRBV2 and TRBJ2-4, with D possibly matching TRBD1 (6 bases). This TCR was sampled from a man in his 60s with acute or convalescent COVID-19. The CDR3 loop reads CASRGRTGTKAKNIQYF. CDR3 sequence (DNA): TGTGCCAGCAGGGGAAGGACCGGGACAAAAGCCAAAAACATTCAGTACTTC.